This T cell receptor (beta chain) comes out of a study of blood T cell repertoires in COVID-19. Background on the study: Both acute and convalescent COVID-19 samples were obtained from the United States, Italy and Spain. PBMCs, B-cell-depleted T cells, or T cells were the source of the cDNA or gDNA that made up the material.

Original data processing: For nucleated cells, counts were estimated from reference gene primer amplification. Assay: immunoSEQ multiplex PCR; the TCRdb copy retains only in-frame clones and omits some. D and trimming come from the DNA, and the V and J calls and clone size come from that table. In the table there are 380,000 or so clones, around 90% of which are singletons. Living in about two dozen US areas, the participants were between roughly 18 and 95 years of age. The specimen sequenced was PBMCs or T cells enriched from blood (not recorded which). The sequence was collected from a woman aged 40 to 50 with acute COVID-19.

CDR3 coding DNA: TGTGCCAGCGCGGGTAACGCCGGCCCTGGCGAGCAGTACTTC. This translates into CASAGNAGPGEQYF. The chain links TRBV6-5 to TRBJ2-7; D may be TRBD2 (5 bases). Germline V CDR1 and CDR2: MNHEY, SVGAGI. The V end was cut by 8 bases, the J end by 6 bases, with 20 bases between. The CDR3 has 14 amino acids.